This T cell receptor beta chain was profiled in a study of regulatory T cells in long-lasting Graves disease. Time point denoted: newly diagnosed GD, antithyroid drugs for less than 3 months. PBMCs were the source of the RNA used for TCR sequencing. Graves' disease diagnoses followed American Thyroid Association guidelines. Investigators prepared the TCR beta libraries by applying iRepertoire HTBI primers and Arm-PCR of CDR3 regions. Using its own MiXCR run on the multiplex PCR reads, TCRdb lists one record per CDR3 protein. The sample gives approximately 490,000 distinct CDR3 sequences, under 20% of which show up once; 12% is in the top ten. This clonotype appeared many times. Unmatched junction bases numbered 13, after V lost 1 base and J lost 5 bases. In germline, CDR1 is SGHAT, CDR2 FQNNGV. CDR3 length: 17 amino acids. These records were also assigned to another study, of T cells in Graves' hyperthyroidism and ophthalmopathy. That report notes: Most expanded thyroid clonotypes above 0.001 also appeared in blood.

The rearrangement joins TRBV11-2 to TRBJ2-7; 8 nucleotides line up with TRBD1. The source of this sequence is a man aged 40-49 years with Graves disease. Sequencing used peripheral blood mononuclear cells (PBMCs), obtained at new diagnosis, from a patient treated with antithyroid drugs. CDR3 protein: CASSLVGLEDRAHEQYF. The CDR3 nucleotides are TGTGCCAGCAGCTTAGTTGGACTCGAGGACAGGGCCCACGAGCAGTACTTC.